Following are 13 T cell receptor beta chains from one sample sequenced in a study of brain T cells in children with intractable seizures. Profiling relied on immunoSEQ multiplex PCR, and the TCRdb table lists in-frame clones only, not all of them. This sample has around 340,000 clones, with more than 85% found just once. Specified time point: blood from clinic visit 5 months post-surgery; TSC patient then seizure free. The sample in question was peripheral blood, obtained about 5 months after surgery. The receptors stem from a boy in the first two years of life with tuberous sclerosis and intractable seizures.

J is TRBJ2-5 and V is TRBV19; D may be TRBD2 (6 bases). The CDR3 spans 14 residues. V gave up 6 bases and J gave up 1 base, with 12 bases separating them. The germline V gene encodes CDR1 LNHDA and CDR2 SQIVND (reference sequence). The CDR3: CASSLRGTQETQYF. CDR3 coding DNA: TGTGCCAGTAGCCTCCGGGGGACCCAAGAGACCCAGTACTTC.

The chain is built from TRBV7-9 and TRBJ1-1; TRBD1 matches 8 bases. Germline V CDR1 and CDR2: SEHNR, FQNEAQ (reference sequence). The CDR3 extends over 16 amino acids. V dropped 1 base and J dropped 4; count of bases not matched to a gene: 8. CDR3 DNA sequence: TGTGCCAGCAGCTTAGATTTCTTCAGGGGGCTCACTGAAGCTTTCTTT. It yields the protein CASSLDFFRGLTEAFF.

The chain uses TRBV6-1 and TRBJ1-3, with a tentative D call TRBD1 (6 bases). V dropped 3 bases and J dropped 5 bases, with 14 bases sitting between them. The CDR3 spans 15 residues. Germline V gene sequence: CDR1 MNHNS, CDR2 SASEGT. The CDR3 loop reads CASSDWGAKRNTIYF. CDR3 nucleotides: TGTGCCAGCAGTGATTGGGGGGCTAAGAGAAACACCATATATTTT.

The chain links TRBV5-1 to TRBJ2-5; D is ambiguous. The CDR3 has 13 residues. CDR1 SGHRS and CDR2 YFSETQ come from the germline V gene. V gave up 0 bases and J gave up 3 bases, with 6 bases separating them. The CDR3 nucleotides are TGCGCCAGCAGCTTGGAGTCGGAAGAGACCCAGTACTTC. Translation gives CASSLESEETQYF.

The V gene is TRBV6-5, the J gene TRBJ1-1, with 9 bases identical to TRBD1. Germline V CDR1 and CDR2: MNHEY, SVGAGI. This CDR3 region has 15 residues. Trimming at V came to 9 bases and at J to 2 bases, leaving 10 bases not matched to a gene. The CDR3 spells CARDFTDRGNTEAFF. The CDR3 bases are TGTGCCAGAGATTTCACGGACAGGGGAAACACTGAAGCTTTCTTT.

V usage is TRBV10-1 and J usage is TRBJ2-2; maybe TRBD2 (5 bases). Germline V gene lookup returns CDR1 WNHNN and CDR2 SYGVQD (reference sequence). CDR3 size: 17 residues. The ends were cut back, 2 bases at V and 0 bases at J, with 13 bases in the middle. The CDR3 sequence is CASSEGLSFANTGELFF. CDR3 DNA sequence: TGCGCCAGCAGTGAGGGACTGTCGTTCGCGAACACCGGGGAGCTGTTTTTT.

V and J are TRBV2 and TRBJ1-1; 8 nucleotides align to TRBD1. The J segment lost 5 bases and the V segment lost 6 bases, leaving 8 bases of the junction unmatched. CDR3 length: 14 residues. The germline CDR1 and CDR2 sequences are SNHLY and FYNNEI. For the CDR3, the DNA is TGTGCCAGCAGGGCGGACAGGGAATGGACTGAAGCTTTCTTT. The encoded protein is CASRADREWTEAFF.

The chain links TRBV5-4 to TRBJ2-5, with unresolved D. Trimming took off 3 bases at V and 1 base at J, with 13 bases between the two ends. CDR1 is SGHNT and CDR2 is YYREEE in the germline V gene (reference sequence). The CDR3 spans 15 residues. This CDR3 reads CASSSVTAVQETQYF. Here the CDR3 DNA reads TGTGCCAGCAGCTCCGTGACGGCGGTCCAAGAGACCCAGTACTTC.

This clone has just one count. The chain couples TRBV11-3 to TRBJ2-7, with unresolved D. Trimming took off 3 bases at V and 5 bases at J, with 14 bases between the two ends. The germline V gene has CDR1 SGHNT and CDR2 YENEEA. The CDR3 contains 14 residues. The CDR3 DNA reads TGTGCCAGCAGCTTGGCCCGGGCTAAGGACGAGCAGTACTTC. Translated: CASSLARAKDEQYF.

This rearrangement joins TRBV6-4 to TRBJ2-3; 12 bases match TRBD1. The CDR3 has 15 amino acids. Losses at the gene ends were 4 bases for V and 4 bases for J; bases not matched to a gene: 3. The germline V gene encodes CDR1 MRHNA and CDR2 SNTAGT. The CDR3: CASSAGTGGADTQYF. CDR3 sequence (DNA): TGTGCCAGCAGTGCCGGGACAGGGGGCGCAGATACGCAGTATTTT.

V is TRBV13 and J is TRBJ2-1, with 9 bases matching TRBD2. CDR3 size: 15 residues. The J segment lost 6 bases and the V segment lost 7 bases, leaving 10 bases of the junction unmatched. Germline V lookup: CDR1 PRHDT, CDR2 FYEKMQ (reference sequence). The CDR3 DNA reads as TGTGCCAGCACCCCGACTAGCGGCCCCACCAATGAGCAGTTCTTC. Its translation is CASTPTSGPTNEQFF. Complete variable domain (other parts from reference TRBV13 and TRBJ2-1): AAGVIQSPRHLIKEKRETATLKCYPIPRHDTVYWYQQGPGQDPQFLISFYEKMQSDKGSIPDRFSAQQFSDYHSELNMSSLELGDSALYFCASTPTSGPTNEQFFGPGTRLTVL.

CDR3 coding DNA: TGTGCCTGGAGTGAAGGGGTTTCTGGAAACACCATATATTTT. Its protein is CAWSEGVSGNTIYF. This chain uses TRBV30 with TRBJ1-3, with D possibly being TRBD1 (5 bases). V shed 1 base and J shed 1 base, with 8 bases lying between them. The CDR3 sequence is 14 residues long. CDR1 is GTSNPN and CDR2 is SVGIG in the germline V gene (reference sequence).

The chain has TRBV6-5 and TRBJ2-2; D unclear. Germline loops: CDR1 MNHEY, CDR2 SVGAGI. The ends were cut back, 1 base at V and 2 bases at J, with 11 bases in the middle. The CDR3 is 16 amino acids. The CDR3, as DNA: TGTGCCAGCAGTTACTGGACGGCTCTAAACACCGGGGAGCTGTTTTTT. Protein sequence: CASSYWTALNTGELFF.